These 26 T cell receptor beta chains share one sample of origin, sequenced in a study of T cell responses to AZD1222 COVID-19 vaccine. Using immunoSEQ multiplex PCR, the repertoire was profiled, and TCRdb retains in-frame clones only, with some absent. The data contain 130,000 to 150,000 clones, 85% to 90% of them singletons. Specimen: peripheral blood, collected on day 0 of AZD1222 vaccination. Receptors were obtained from an adult in good health.

The chain couples TRBV27 to TRBJ1-5; D call uncertain. The CDR3 is 14 amino acids. The germline gives CDR1 MNHEY, CDR2 SMNVEV (reference sequence). V lost 6 bases and J lost 11, with 20 bases in between. The CDR3: CASRSLGPLGAQHF. The DNA of the CDR3 is TGTGCCAGCAGGTCACTGGGCCCCCTCGGAGCCCAGCATTTT.

The rearrangement uses TRBV5-5 and TRBJ2-5; D unclear. Germline CDR1 SGHKS, CDR2 YYEKEE (reference sequence). The ends were cut back, 4 bases at V and 4 bases at J, with 11 bases in the middle. The CDR3 extends over 13 amino acids. The chain's CDR3 is CASSIDSLETQYF. The DNA for the CDR3 is TGTGCCAGCAGCATTGACTCGTTAGAGACCCAGTACTTC.

J is TRBJ1-4 and V is TRBV18; TRBD1 matches 7 bases. The CDR3 consists of 15 residues. The J segment lost 8 bases and the V segment lost 4 bases, leaving 10 bases of the junction unmatched. CDR1 and CDR2 (germline): KGHSH, LQKENI. This CDR3 reads CASSLSRDREEKLFF. CDR3 in DNA: TGTGCCAGCTCACTATCCCGGGACAGAGAAGAAAAACTGTTTTTT.

This sequence joins TRBV11-1 and TRBJ2-5; TRBD2 is a possible D gene (6 bases). The germline V gene has CDR1 SGHAT and CDR2 FQDESV (reference sequence). V lost 1 base and J lost 5, with 11 bases in between. CDR3 length: 14 residues. CDR3 in DNA: TGTGCCAGCAGCTTAGTGGAGGGAGTGGAGACCCAGTACTTC. It yields the protein CASSLVEGVETQYF.

J is TRBJ2-1 and V is TRBV6-5; the D gene could be TRBD1 or TRBD2 (5 bases each). Looked up from germline, CDR1 is MNHEY and CDR2 is SVGAGI. V lost 6 bases, J lost 5 bases, and 17 bases lay in between. CDR3 length: 15 amino acids. In DNA form, the CDR3 reads TGTGCCAGCAGCCGTGTAGGGACCCCCGACAATGAGCAGTTCTTC. Its translation: CASSRVGTPDNEQFF.

The chain carries TRBV18 and TRBJ1-5; D is ambiguous. V was cut by 5 bases and J by 3 bases, with 17 bases left in between. Looked up from germline, CDR1 is KGHSH and CDR2 is LQKENI. This CDR3 is built from 16 residues. The DNA for the CDR3 is TGTGCCAGCTCAAGCGCGGTGGGTCAGATCAATCAGCCCCAGCATTTT. Translation gives CASSSAVGQINQPQHF.

The rearrangement uses TRBV5-6 and TRBJ2-7; D is uncertain. This CDR3 has 15 residues. Germline lookup yields CDR1 SGHDT and CDR2 YYEEEE. V dropped 1 base and J dropped 2 bases, with 13 bases sitting between them. The DNA of the CDR3 is TGTGCCAGCAGCTTGTTGTCCAGGATCCCCTACGAGCAGTACTTC. Translating it yields CASSLLSRIPYEQYF.

The chain is built from TRBV9 and TRBJ1-1; D is uncertain. Germline V gene lookup returns CDR1 SGDLS and CDR2 YYNGEE. V was cut by 3 bases and J by 0 bases, with 15 bases left in between. The CDR3 length is 16 residues. CDR3 sequence reads: CASSASGNPMNTEAFF. DNA of the CDR3: TGTGCCAGCAGCGCATCTGGGAACCCTATGAACACTGAAGCTTTCTTT.

CDR3 DNA: TGTGCCAGCAGTTACTCGGGGAGTAGAGGCTACAATGAGCAGTTCTTC. Its protein product is CASSYSGSRGYNEQFF. The V and J genes are TRBV6-6 and TRBJ2-1; possible D gene TRBD2, 5 bases. V lost 0 bases, J lost 3 bases, and 12 bases lay in between. The germline CDR1 and CDR2 sequences are MNHNY and SVGAGI (reference sequence). CDR3 length: 16 amino acids.

J is TRBJ1-4 and V is TRBV5-1; D unclear. CDR1 SGHRS and CDR2 YFSETQ come from the germline V gene. The V end lost 0 bases, the J end lost 4 bases, and 4 bases lay between the germline ends. The length of the CDR3 is 13 residues. CDR3 in DNA: TGCGCCAGCAGCTTGGACAGTAATGAAAAACTGTTTTTT. Its protein is CASSLDSNEKLFF. The full variable domain, its missing parts supplied by reference TRBV5-1 and TRBJ1-4, is KAGVTQTPRYLIKTRGQQVTLSCSPISGHRSVSWYQQTPGQGLQFLFEYFSETQRNKGNFPGRFSGRQFSNSRSEMNVSTLELGDSALYLCASSLDSNEKLFFGSGTQLSVL.

This rearrangement joins TRBV19 to TRBJ2-5; no clear D gene. Germline CDR1 LNHDA, CDR2 SQIVND (reference sequence). The CDR3 is made up of 15 amino acids. Trimming left V 3 bases short and J 0 bases short, with 11 bases between. CDR3 amino acids: CASSISGRYQETQYF. DNA for the CDR3: TGTGCCAGTAGTATCAGTGGACGGTACCAAGAGACCCAGTACTTC.

The chain has TRBV4-1 and TRBJ2-1; no reliable D call. The CDR3 runs to 13 residues. V shed 5 bases and J shed 8 bases, with 13 bases lying between them. Per germline, CDR1 MGHRA and CDR2 YSYEKL. The CDR3 DNA is TGCGCCAGCAGCAATGGAAATATAGATGAGCAGTTCTTC. Its translation: CASSNGNIDEQFF.

The sample holds one count of this clone. This chain connects TRBV19 to TRBJ1-3; D possibly corresponds to TRBD1 (6 bases). Trimming left V 5 bases short and J 2 bases short, with 16 bases between. The CDR3 totals 16 residues. The germline gives CDR1 LNHDA, CDR2 SQIVND (reference sequence). The CDR3 reads CASSADRFAPGNTIYF. Written as DNA, the CDR3 is TGTGCCAGTAGTGCCGACAGGTTCGCGCCTGGAAACACCATATATTTT.

V gene TRBV28 combines with J gene TRBJ1-4; D might be TRBD1 (6 bases). In germline, CDR1 is MDHEN, CDR2 SYDVKM. CDR3 length: 15 amino acids. V was clipped by 2 bases and J by 8 bases, with 15 bases between them. The CDR3 loop is CASSLIGRGKEKLFF. The CDR3 nucleotides read TGTGCCAGCAGTTTAATTGGGAGGGGGAAGGAAAAACTGTTTTTT.

V gene TRBV6-6 combines with J gene TRBJ1-1; maybe TRBD1 (5 bases). Trimming took off 10 bases at V and 1 base at J, with 13 bases between the two ends. This CDR3 spans 13 amino acids. Germline CDR1 MNHNY, CDR2 SVGAGI (reference sequence). The CDR3 DNA reads as TGTGCCACTTCCCGCGGGGCGAACACTGAAGCTTTCTTT. Protein product: CATSRGANTEAFF.

The genes are TRBV7-9 and TRBJ2-1; maybe TRBD2 (7 bases). The V gene lost 0 bases and the J gene lost 4 bases, with 10 bases spanning the gap. The germline V gene has CDR1 SEHNR and CDR2 FQNEAQ (reference sequence). The CDR3 totals 15 residues. CDR3 in amino acids: CASSLAGGPYNEQFF. The CDR3 DNA is TGTGCCAGCAGCTTAGCGGGGGGGCCGTACAATGAGCAGTTCTTC. The variable domain in full, with the rest retrieved from reference TRBV7-9 and TRBJ2-1, is DTGVSQNPRHKITKRGQNVTFRCDPISEHNRLYWYRQTLGQGPEFLTYFQNEAQLEKSRLLSDRFSAERPKGSFSTLEIQRTEQGDSAMYLCASSLAGGPYNEQFFGPGTRLTVL.

V and J are TRBV27 and TRBJ2-1, with D hard to call. The germline gives CDR1 MNHEY, CDR2 SMNVEV (reference sequence). The CDR3 loop spans 15 amino acids. V was pared by 4 bases and J by 0 bases, with 10 bases between. Here the CDR3 DNA reads TGTGCCAGCAGTTATAGCCCTAGCTCCTACAATGAGCAGTTCTTC. This gives the protein CASSYSPSSYNEQFF.

This clone came up once. The chain links TRBV3-1 (or the pseudogene TRBV3-2) to TRBJ2-7; perhaps TRBD1 as D (5 bases). V lost 0 bases, J lost 6 bases, and 21 bases lay in between. Germline CDR1 LGHDT, CDR2 YNNKEL (reference sequence). The CDR3 has 17 amino acids. The CDR3 spells CASSQDLPRGRVSEQYF. As DNA, the CDR3 is TGTGCCAGCAGCCAAGATCTGCCCCGAGGCAGGGTTTCCGAGCAGTACTTC.

V gene TRBV5-5 combines with J gene TRBJ1-1; weak D call: TRBD1 (6 bases). The CDR3 covers 15 residues. The V end was cut by 3 bases, the J end by 3 bases, with 15 bases between. The germline gives CDR1 SGHKS, CDR2 YYEKEE (reference sequence). The CDR3 protein is CASSSQGMVHTEAFF. In DNA form, the CDR3 reads TGTGCCAGCAGCTCCCAGGGGATGGTTCACACTGAAGCTTTCTTT.

By its share, this clone is medium-sized. The rearrangement links TRBV7-9 to TRBJ2-7, with D possibly being TRBD1 (6 bases). The germline CDR1 and CDR2 sequences are SEHNR and FQNEAQ (reference sequence). V lost 5 bases and J 4 bases, leaving 18 bases between the germline ends. The CDR3 totals 15 residues. CDR3 residues: CASSALDRGEYEQYF. DNA of the CDR3: TGTGCCAGCAGCGCACTGGACAGAGGGGAGTACGAGCAGTACTTC.

The chain couples TRBV2 to TRBJ1-2, with 8 bases aligning to TRBD1. This CDR3 has 14 residues. Germline values: CDR1 SNHLY, CDR2 FYNNEI. V trimming: 6 bases; J trimming: 6 bases; junction bases outside the gene matches: 9. The CDR3 DNA reads TGTGCCAGCAGGACGGACAGGGAGACAAATGGCTACACCTTC. It yields the protein CASRTDRETNGYTF. The full variable domain, in which reference TRBV2 and TRBJ1-2 provide the parts outside the CDR3, is EPEVTQTPSHQVTQMGQEVILRCVPISNHLYFYWYRQILGQKVEFLVSFYNNEISEKSEIFDDQFSVERPDGSNFTLKIRSTKLEDSAMYFCASRTDRETNGYTFGSGTRLTVV.

This clone was recorded a few times. This sequence joins TRBV10-3 and TRBJ1-5, with D unresolved. The CDR3 has 16 residues. CDR1 and CDR2 from the germline V gene are ENHRY and SYGVKD. V lost 0 bases and J 6 bases, leaving 15 bases between the germline ends. The CDR3 here is CAISESTLVGGQPQHF. The CDR3 bases are TGTGCCATCAGTGAGTCGACTTTGGTAGGAGGTCAGCCCCAGCATTTT.

The chain is built from TRBV30 and TRBJ1-2; TRBD1 matches 9 bases. With V trimmed by 4 bases and J by 0 bases, 6 bases remained unmatched. Germline V gene sequence: CDR1 GTSNPN, CDR2 SVGIG (reference sequence). There are 15 residues in the CDR3. This CDR3 is CAWIGWTGANYGYTF. DNA of the CDR3: TGTGCCTGGATCGGGTGGACAGGGGCTAACTATGGCTACACCTTC.

This chain connects TRBV6-2 or TRBV6-3 to TRBJ1-2; no definite D call. The length of the CDR3 is 12 residues. CDR1 and CDR2 from the germline V gene are MNHEY and SVGEGT. Trimming took 4 bases from V and 5 from J, leaving 8 bases between them. CDR3 region: CASSSDWYGYTF. In nucleotides, the CDR3 is TGTGCCAGCAGTTCCGACTGGTATGGCTACACCTTC.

The genes are TRBV7-9 and TRBJ1-6; 7 bases agree with TRBD1. The junction had 3 bases not matched to a gene; V was cut back by 1 base and J by 9 bases. The germline gives CDR1 SEHNR, CDR2 FQNEAQ (reference sequence). This CDR3 spans 14 amino acids. The CDR3 here is CASSLEQGISPLHF. CDR3 bases: TGTGCCAGCAGCTTAGAACAGGGGATTTCACCCCTCCACTTT.

The chain combines TRBV6-5 with TRBJ2-7, with 7 bases that match TRBD1. There are 13 residues in the CDR3. Germline values: CDR1 MNHEY, CDR2 SVGAGI. The CDR3: CVAAQGVFYEQYF. The CDR3 region has the DNA TGTGTCGCGGCGCAGGGGGTTTTCTACGAGCAGTACTTC.